A selection of T cell receptor beta chains follows, all from one sample in a study of blood T cell repertoires in COVID-19. Sequencing was performed with immunoSEQ multiplex PCR; in TCRdb, only in-frame clones are kept and a portion is missing. The sample yields 30,000 to 40,000 clones, 70% to 90% seen once. The specimen was peripheral blood. Receptors were obtained from a woman of 80 years or more with active or convalescent COVID-19. Both conserved end residues are part of each CDR3. Fields, in order: V gene, clone size, D gene, J gene, CDR3 protein, CDR3 DNA. A D gene is named only where the DNA matches it firmly. Clone sizes are given selectively: once, few, many, or a class where the clone is expanded.

TRBV3-1/TRBV3-2	.	.	TRBJ1-1	CASSLLGGNTEAFF	TGTGCCAGCAGCCTCCTGGGGGGGAACACTGAAGCTTTCTTT
TRBV19	.	TRBD2	TRBJ2-5	CASASSGGKQETQYF	TGTGCCAGCGCTAGTAGCGGGGGTAAACAAGAGACCCAGTACTTC
TRBV18	.	TRBD2	TRBJ2-1	CASSPPGSGGVGEQFF	TGTGCCAGCTCACCCCCGGGGAGCGGGGGGGTAGGTGAGCAGTTCTTC
TRBV29-1	.	.	TRBJ1-2	CSVEDLRVHGYTF	TGCAGCGTTGAAGACCTAAGAGTCCATGGCTACACCTTC
TRBV21-1	once	.	TRBJ2-2	CASSKWGQTYTGELFF	TGTGCCAGCAGCAAATGGGGACAGACATACACCGGGGAGCTGTTTTTT
TRBV11-3	.	TRBD1	TRBJ1-4	CASSTAGTGEGKLFF	TGTGCCAGCAGCACCGCCGGGACAGGGGAGGGTAAACTGTTTTTT
TRBV7-2	.	TRBD1	TRBJ2-7	CASSLITGGEGYEQYF	TGTGCCAGCAGTTTAATAACAGGGGGCGAGGGCTACGAGCAGTACTTC
TRBV7-8	.	.	TRBJ2-7	CASSLRRDLGEQYF	TGTGCCAGCAGCCTGCGGCGGGACTTGGGGGAGCAGTACTTC
TRBV27	once	.	TRBJ2-1	CASSPWGGGEQFF	TGTGCCAGCAGTCCATGGGGGGGCGGAGAGCAGTTCTTC
TRBV7-2	.	TRBD2	TRBJ2-3	CASSLTAGGIPDTQYF	TGTGCCAGCAGCCTGACGGCGGGAGGGATCCCAGATACGCAGTATTTT
TRBV11-3	.	TRBD2	TRBJ2-3	CASSYGGRTDTQYF	TGTGCCAGCAGCTACGGCGGGAGGACAGATACGCAGTATTTT
TRBV6-5	once	.	TRBJ2-6	CASQNSGANVLTF	TGTGCCAGTCAAAACTCTGGGGCCAACGTCCTGACTTTC
TRBV3-1/TRBV3-2	.	TRBD1	TRBJ1-5	CASSRGTGGHQPQHF	TGTGCCAGCAGCCGAGGGACAGGAGGACATCAGCCCCAGCATTTT
TRBV5-4	.	.	TRBJ2-7	CASSSRSANSYEQYF	TGTGCCAGCAGCTCCCGCAGCGCGAACTCCTACGAGCAGTACTTC
TRBV29-1	.	TRBD1	TRBJ2-7	CSVGDSSYEQYF	TGCAGCGTTGGGGACAGCTCCTACGAGCAGTACTTC
TRBV6-1	.	TRBD1	TRBJ2-2	CASSDSSGGTTGELFF	TGTGCCAGCAGTGATTCGTCAGGGGGCACCACCGGGGAGCTGTTTTTT
TRBV9	.	TRBD1	TRBJ2-7	CASSTGQGAYEQYF	TGTGCCAGCAGCACCGGACAGGGGGCCTACGAGCAGTACTTC
TRBV11-2	.	TRBD1	TRBJ1-1	CASRVQGANTEAFF	TGTGCCAGCAGAGTACAGGGGGCTAACACTGAAGCTTTCTTT
TRBV6-5	few	.	TRBJ1-1	CASRPQWGPTEAFF	TGTGCCAGCAGACCCCAGTGGGGCCCCACTGAAGCTTTCTTT
TRBV9	.	TRBD2	TRBJ2-3	CASSALAGGTDTQYF	TGTGCCAGCAGCGCCCTAGCGGGGGGCACAGATACGCAGTATTTT
TRBV24-1	once	TRBD1	TRBJ1-1	CATSDGRTGNTEAFF	TGTGCCACCAGTGATGGAAGGACAGGGAACACTGAAGCTTTCTTT
TRBV24-1	.	TRBD2	TRBJ2-1	CATSDPGTSGRGEQFF	TGTGCCACCAGTGATCCCGGGACTAGCGGGAGAGGTGAGCAGTTCTTC
TRBV7-2	.	.	TRBJ2-3	CASSLDGGTDTQYF	TGTGCCAGCAGCTTAGACGGGGGTACAGATACGCAGTATTTT
TRBV5-1	.	.	TRBJ1-6	CASSLGGLGSPLHF	TGCGCCAGCAGCTTAGGAGGGTTAGGCTCACCCCTCCACTTT
TRBV28	few	TRBD2	TRBJ2-4	CASSSSGSAKNIQYF	TGTGCCAGCAGTTCTAGCGGGAGCGCTAAAAACATTCAGTACTTC
TRBV6-5	.	TRBD1	TRBJ1-1	CASRLGQGTEAFF	TGTGCCAGCAGACTTGGACAGGGCACTGAAGCTTTCTTT
TRBV7-9	.	TRBD1	TRBJ2-2	CASSDSGQGATGELFF	TGTGCCAGCAGCGACTCGGGACAGGGGGCGACCGGGGAGCTGTTTTTT
TRBV25-1	.	.	TRBJ2-6	CASSAPGHDGSGANVLTF	TGTGCCAGCAGTGCGCCGGGACACGATGGCTCTGGGGCCAACGTCCTGACTTTC
TRBV5-4	.	TRBD2	TRBJ2-7	CASSDSGPSSYEQYF	TGTGCCAGCAGCGATAGCGGGCCGAGCTCCTACGAGCAGTACTTC
TRBV19	few	.	TRBJ1-6	CASQRGNSPLHF	TGTGCCAGTCAGCGGGGTAATTCACCCCTCCACTTT
TRBV15	.	.	TRBJ1-6	CATSRDGAEANSPLHF	TGTGCCACCAGCAGAGATGGGGCGGAAGCTAATTCACCCCTCCACTTT
TRBV14	.	.	TRBJ2-5	CASSQGGLAETQYF	TGTGCCAGCAGCCAAGGCGGCCTAGCGGAGACCCAGTACTTC
TRBV30	.	.	TRBJ1-1	CAWSKTLATEAFF	TGTGCCTGGAGTAAAACCCTGGCCACTGAAGCTTTCTTT